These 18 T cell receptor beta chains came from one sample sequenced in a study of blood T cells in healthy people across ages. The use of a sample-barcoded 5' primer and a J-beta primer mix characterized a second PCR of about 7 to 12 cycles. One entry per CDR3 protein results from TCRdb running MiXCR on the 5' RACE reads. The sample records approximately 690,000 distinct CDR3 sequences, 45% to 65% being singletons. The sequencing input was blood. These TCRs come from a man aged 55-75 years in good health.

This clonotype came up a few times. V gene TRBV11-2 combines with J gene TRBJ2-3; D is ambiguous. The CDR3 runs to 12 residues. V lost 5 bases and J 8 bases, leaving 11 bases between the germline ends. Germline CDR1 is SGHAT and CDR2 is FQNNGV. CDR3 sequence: CASSRIRPTQYF. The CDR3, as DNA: TGTGCCAGCAGCCGTATCCGGCCTACGCAGTATTTT.

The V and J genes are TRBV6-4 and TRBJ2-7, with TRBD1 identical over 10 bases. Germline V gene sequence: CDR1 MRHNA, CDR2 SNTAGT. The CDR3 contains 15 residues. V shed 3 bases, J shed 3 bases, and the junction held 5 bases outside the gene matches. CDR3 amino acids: CASSETGGICYEQYF. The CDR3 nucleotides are TGTGCCAGCAGTGAGACAGGGGGCATTTGCTACGAGCAGTACTTC.

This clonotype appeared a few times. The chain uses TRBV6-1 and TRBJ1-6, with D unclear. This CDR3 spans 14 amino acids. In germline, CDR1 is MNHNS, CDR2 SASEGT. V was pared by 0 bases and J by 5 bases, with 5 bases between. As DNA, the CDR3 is TGTGCCAGCAGTGAAGCGCGGGATAATTCACCCCTCCACTTT. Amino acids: CASSEARDNSPLHF.

Written as DNA, the CDR3 is TGTGCCAGCAGCCAACAGGGGGGTCAGCCCCAGCATTTT. This translates into CASSQQGGQPQHF. This chain connects TRBV12-3 or TRBV12-4 to TRBJ1-5; 8 nucleotides match TRBD1. The length of the CDR3 is 13 residues. J gave up 6 bases and V 6 bases, and 4 bases lay outside the gene matches.

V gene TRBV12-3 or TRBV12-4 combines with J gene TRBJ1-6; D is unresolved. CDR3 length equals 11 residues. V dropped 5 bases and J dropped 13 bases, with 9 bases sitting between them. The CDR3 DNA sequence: TGTGCCAGCAGTGCCTTGGGGCCCCTCCACTTT. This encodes CASSALGPLHF.

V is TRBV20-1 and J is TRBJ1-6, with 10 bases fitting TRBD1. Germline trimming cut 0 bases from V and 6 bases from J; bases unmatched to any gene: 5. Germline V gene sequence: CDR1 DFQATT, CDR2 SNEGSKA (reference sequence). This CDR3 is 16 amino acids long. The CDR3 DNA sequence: TGCAGTGCTAGAGAAAAGGACAGGGGGACTAATTCACCCCTCCACTTT. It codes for CSAREKDRGTNSPLHF.

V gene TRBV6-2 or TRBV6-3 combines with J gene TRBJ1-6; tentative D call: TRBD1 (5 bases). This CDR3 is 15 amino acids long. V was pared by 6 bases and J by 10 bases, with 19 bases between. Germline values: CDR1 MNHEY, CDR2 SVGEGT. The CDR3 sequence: CASSFRDRRSSPLHF. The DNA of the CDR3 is TGTGCCAGCAGCTTCCGGGACCGTCGTTCGTCACCCCTCCACTTT.

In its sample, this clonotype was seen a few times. CDR3 DNA sequence: TGTGCCAGCAGGGGGACCGGACAGTCTGAAGCTTTCTTT. This translates into CASRGTGQSEAFF. This chain uses TRBV25-1 with TRBJ1-1; possible D gene TRBD1, 6 bases. Germline V gene data show CDR1 as MGHDK and CDR2 as SYGVNS. Trimming stripped 6 bases from V and 6 bases from J, with 14 bases between. The CDR3 has 13 residues.

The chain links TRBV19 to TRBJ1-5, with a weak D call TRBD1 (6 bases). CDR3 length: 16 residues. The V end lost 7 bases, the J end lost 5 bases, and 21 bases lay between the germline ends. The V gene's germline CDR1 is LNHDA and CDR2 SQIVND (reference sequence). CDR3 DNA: TGTGCCAGTAACACAAGGGTCGGGGGGCACGATCAGCCCCAGCATTTT. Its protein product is CASNTRVGGHDQPQHF.

This CDR3 is CASSEYGGESSYNEQFF. The CDR3, as DNA: TGTGCCAGCAGTGAATATGGCGGGGAGAGCTCCTACAATGAGCAGTTCTTC. The rearrangement uses TRBV25-1 and TRBJ2-1; TRBD2 might be the D (6 bases). V shed 0 bases and J shed 0 bases, with 12 bases lying between them. Germline V gene sequence: CDR1 MGHDK, CDR2 SYGVNS. The CDR3 sequence is 17 residues long.

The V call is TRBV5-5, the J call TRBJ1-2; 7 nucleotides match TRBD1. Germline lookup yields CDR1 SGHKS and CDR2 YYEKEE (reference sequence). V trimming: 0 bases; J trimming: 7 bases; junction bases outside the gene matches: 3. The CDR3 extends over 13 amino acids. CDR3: CASSLETGSGYTF. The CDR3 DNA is TGTGCCAGCAGCTTGGAGACAGGGAGTGGCTACACCTTC.

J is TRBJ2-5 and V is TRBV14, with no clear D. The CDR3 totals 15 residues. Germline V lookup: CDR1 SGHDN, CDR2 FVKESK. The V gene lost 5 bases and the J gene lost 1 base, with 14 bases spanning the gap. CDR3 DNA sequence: TGTGCCAGCAGCATTACTCTTCCGGGCCAAGAGACCCAGTACTTC. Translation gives CASSITLPGQETQYF.

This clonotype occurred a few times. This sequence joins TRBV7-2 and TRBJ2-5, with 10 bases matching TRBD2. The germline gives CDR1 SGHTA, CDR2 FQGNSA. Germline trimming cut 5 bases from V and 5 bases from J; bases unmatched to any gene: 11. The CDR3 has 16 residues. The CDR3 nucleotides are TGTGCCAGCAGCCCGGGACTAGCGCGTCGGAGGGAGACCCAGTACTTC. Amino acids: CASSPGLARRRETQYF.

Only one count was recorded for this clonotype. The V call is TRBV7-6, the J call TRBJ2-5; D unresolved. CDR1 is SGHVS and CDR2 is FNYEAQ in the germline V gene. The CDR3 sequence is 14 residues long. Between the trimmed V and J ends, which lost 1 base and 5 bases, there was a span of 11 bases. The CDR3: CASSLGLGLETQYF. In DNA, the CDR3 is TGTGCCAGCAGCTTAGGCCTGGGGTTGGAGACCCAGTACTTC.

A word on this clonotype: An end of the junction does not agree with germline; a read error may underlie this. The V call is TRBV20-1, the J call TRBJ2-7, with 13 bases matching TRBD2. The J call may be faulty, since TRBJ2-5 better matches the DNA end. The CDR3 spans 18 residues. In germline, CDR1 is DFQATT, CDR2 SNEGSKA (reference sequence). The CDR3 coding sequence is TGCAGTACTAGGTCTACTAGCGGGGGGGCCTCGGTTCACGAGACCCAGTACTTC. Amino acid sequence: CSTRSTSGGASVHETQYF.

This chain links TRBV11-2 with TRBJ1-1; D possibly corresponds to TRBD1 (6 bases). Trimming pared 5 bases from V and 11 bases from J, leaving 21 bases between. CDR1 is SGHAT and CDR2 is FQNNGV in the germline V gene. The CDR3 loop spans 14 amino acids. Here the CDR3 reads CASSKTGFLMEAFF. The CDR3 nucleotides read TGTGCCAGCAGCAAAACAGGGTTCTTGATGGAGGCTTTCTTT.

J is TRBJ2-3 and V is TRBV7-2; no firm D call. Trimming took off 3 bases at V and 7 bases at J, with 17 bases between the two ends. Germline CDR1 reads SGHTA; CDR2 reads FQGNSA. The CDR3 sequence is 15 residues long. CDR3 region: CASSFEPPPAYTQYF. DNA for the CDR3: TGTGCCAGCAGCTTCGAGCCCCCTCCGGCGTATACGCAGTATTTT. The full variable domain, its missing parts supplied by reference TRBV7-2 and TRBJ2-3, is GAGVSQSPSNKVTEKGKDVELRCDPISGHTALYWYRQSLGQGLEFLIYFQGNSAPDKSGLPSDRFSAERTGGSVSTLTIQRTQQEDSAVYLCASSFEPPPAYTQYFGPGTRLTVL.

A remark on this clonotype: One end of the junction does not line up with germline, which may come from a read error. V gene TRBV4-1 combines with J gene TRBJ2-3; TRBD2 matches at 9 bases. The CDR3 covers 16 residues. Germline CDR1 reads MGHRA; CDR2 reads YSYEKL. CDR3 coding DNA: TGCGCCAGCAGTCAAGCCCTAGCGGGGACCACAGATACGCAGTATTTT. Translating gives CASSQALAGTTDTQYF.